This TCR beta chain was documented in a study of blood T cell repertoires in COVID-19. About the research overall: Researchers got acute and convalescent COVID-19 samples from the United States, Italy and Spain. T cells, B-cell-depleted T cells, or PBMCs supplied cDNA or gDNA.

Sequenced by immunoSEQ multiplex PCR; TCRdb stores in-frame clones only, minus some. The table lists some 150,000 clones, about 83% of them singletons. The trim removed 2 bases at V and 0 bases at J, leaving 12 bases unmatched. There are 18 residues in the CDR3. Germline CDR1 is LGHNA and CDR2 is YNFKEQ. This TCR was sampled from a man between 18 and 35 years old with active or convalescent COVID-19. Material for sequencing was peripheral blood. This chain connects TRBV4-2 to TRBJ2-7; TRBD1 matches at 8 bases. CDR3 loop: CASSQPRQGRSSSYEQYF. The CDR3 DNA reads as TGTGCCAGCAGCCAACCCCGACAGGGGCGCTCCAGCTCCTACGAGCAGTACTTC.